The 14 T cell receptor beta chains below were found in one sample sequenced in a study of cytomegalovirus exposure and HLA in healthy donors. In the PCR, 60 Vbeta and 13 Jbeta primers were used. Some clones are missing from TCRdb's copy, which holds only in-frame ones; the method was immunoSEQ multiplex PCR. The sample records 150,000 to 200,000 clones, more than 60% being singletons. Sequencing used PBMCs. These receptors were taken from a middle-aged man in good health and CMV-seronegative.

This chain joins TRBV7-9 and TRBJ1-4; no clear D gene. Germline-derived CDR1 and CDR2 are SEHNR and FQNEAQ (reference sequence). This CDR3 contains 15 residues. V lost 1 base, J lost 7 bases, and 13 bases lay in between. CDR3 DNA: TGTGCCAGCAGCTTAGGCGGGGTCGATAGTGAAAAACTGTTTTTT. Residues: CASSLGGVDSEKLFF.

In this sample, this clone turned up a few times. The V and J genes are TRBV30 and TRBJ2-5; 7 bases are a match to TRBD1. In germline, CDR1 is GTSNPN, CDR2 SVGIG (reference sequence). This CDR3 comprises 17 residues. Losses at the gene ends were 1 base for V and 2 bases for J; bases not matched to a gene: 13. The CDR3 sequence is CAWSGEIGTVFQETQYF. CDR3 nucleotides: TGTGCCTGGAGTGGTGAAATCGGGACAGTTTTTCAAGAGACCCAGTACTTC.

The chain has TRBV4-1 and TRBJ1-5, with TRBD1 matching over 9 bases. Trimming cost V 3 bases and J 9 bases; bases outside gene matches: 6. Germline loops: CDR1 MGHRA, CDR2 YSYEKL. This CDR3 contains 14 residues. The CDR3: CASSHGTGFPPQHF. The CDR3 DNA follows: TGCGCCAGCAGCCATGGGACAGGGTTTCCGCCCCAGCATTTT.

This clone occurred a few times. This chain's CDR3 is CASRAGTGLETQYF. CDR3 coding DNA: TGTGCCAGCAGGGCCGGGACAGGGCTGGAGACCCAGTACTTC. The chain is built from TRBV5-4 and TRBJ2-5; 9 bases line up with TRBD1. This CDR3 contains 14 residues. V lost 5 bases and J lost 5; bases outside the gene matches: 7. Germline V CDR1 and CDR2: SGHNT, YYREEE (reference sequence).

This clone appeared once. This chain uses TRBV5-1 with TRBJ1-6, with D uncertain. Germline V lookup: CDR1 SGHRS, CDR2 YFSETQ. Trimming stripped 2 bases from V and 0 bases from J, with 3 bases between. The CDR3 covers 14 residues. The CDR3 coding sequence is TGCGCCAGCAGCTTCAGCTCCTATAATTCACCCCTCCACTTT. Amino acids: CASSFSSYNSPLHF.

V is TRBV7-8 and J is TRBJ2-3; 8 positions match TRBD1. J was trimmed by 5 bases and V by 3 bases; bases with no gene match: 4. The CDR3 spans 14 residues. The germline CDR1 and CDR2 sequences are SGHVS and FQNEAQ. The CDR3 sequence: CASSFQGAVDTQYF. CDR3 DNA sequence: TGTGCCAGCAGCTTCCAGGGGGCGGTAGATACGCAGTATTTT. The full variable domain, its missing parts supplied by reference TRBV7-8 and TRBJ2-3, is GAGVSQSPRYKVAKRGQDVALRCDPISGHVSLFWYQQALGQGPEFLTYFQNEAQLDKSGLPSDRFFAERPEGSVSTLKIQRTQQEDSAVYLCASSFQGAVDTQYFGPGTRLTVL.

Comments on this clone: Likely a read error: the CDR3 ends without its conserved phenylalanine or tryptophan. This sequence joins TRBV7-9 and TRBJ2-2; the D is unclear. CDR1 and CDR2 from the germline V gene are SEHNR and FQNEAQ (reference sequence). The CDR3 spans 12 residues. V shed 8 bases and J shed 5 bases, with 9 bases lying between them. Here the CDR3 DNA reads TGTGCCAGCGATGTTTGGACCGGGGAGCTGTTTCTT. It codes for CASDVWTGELFL.

V usage is TRBV18 and J usage is TRBJ2-2; D gene ambiguous. The V end was cut by 4 bases, the J end by 0 bases, with 9 bases between. Germline CDR1 KGHSH, CDR2 LQKENI. CDR3 length: 15 residues. DNA for the CDR3: TGTGCCAGCTCACATTGGCAGTCGAACACCGGGGAGCTGTTTTTT. Its translation: CASSHWQSNTGELFF.

The chain recombines TRBV30 with TRBJ2-1, with D possibly called TRBD1 or TRBD2 (5 bases each). Looked up from germline, CDR1 is GTSNPN and CDR2 is SVGIG (reference sequence). Trimming pared 8 bases from V and 9 bases from J, leaving 11 bases between. The CDR3 consists of 10 residues. Here the CDR3 DNA reads TGTGCCGGGACGGCGGGTGAGCAGTTCTTC. Amino acid sequence: CAGTAGEQFF.

In DNA, the CDR3 is TGCGCCAGCAGCCACCCTGGCAGTAATCAGCCCCAGCATTTT. It codes for CASSHPGSNQPQHF. The gene calls are TRBV4-1 and TRBJ1-5; D remains unclear. V lost 3 bases, J lost 4 bases, and 10 bases lay in between. The V gene's germline CDR1 is MGHRA and CDR2 YSYEKL. The CDR3 consists of 14 residues.

The chain combines TRBV4-1 with TRBJ1-5, with TRBD1 matching 8 bases. Germline V gene sequence: CDR1 MGHRA, CDR2 YSYEKL. The CDR3 loop spans 15 amino acids. V lost 5 bases, J lost 4 bases, and 7 bases stayed unmatched. CDR3 coding DNA: TGCGCCAGCAGCAAAACAGGGGGGGTTAATCAGCCCCAGCATTTT. Translating gives CASSKTGGVNQPQHF.

The chain links TRBV19 to TRBJ2-7; TRBD1 matches 7 bases. CDR3 length: 13 amino acids. The germline V gene encodes CDR1 LNHDA and CDR2 SQIVND (reference sequence). Losses at the gene ends were 6 bases for V and 2 bases for J; bases not matched to a gene: 4. CDR3 sequence: CASSPDRTYEQYF. As DNA, the CDR3 is TGTGCCAGTAGCCCGGACAGGACCTACGAGCAGTACTTC.

V usage is TRBV19 and J usage is TRBJ2-7, with D hard to call. The CDR3 consists of 13 residues. The germline V gene encodes CDR1 LNHDA and CDR2 SQIVND (reference sequence). V gave up 3 bases and J gave up 4 bases, with 10 bases separating them. CDR3 protein: CASSIVGTYEQYF. In nucleotides, the CDR3 is TGTGCCAGTAGTATTGTTGGCACATACGAGCAGTACTTC. The whole variable domain, filled in from reference TRBV19 and TRBJ2-7, reads DGGITQSPKYLFRKEGQNVTLSCEQNLNHDAMYWYRQDPGQGLRLIYYSQIVNDFQKGDIAEGYSVSREKKESFPLTVTSAQKNPTAFYLCASSIVGTYEQYFGPGTRLTVT.

The J gene is TRBJ1-3, the V gene TRBV21-1. TRBV21-1 is termed a pseudogene. The CDR3 runs 17 residues. The DNA for the CDR3 is TGTGCCAGCAGCAAACCTACTCGGGGTGAGAGGAGAAACACCATATATTTT. It translates to CASSKPTRGERRNTIYF.